Below, 29 T cell receptor beta chains from the same sample are listed, as sequenced in a study of T cell responses to AZD1222 COVID-19 vaccine. Repertoires were generated with immunoSEQ multiplex PCR, while TCRdb's copy carries only in-frame clones and drops some. Of around 130,000 clones listed, about 91% were seen once; the top ten hold approximately 4.5%. The material sequenced was peripheral blood, taken on day 0 of AZD1222 vaccination. The receptors derive from an adult in good health.

In this sample, this clone turned up a few times. The V and J genes are TRBV11-2 and TRBJ1-2; 8 nucleotides match TRBD1. Trimming took 8 bases from V and 8 from J; bases not matched to a gene: 13. The CDR3 is 14 amino acids. Germline V gene data show CDR1 as SGHAT and CDR2 as FQNNGV. The CDR3 protein is CASGTDRATPGYTF. CDR3 in DNA: TGTGCCAGCGGCACGGACAGGGCCACGCCAGGCTACACCTTC.

This clone came up a few times. A junction end diverges from the germline sequence, so it may reflect a read error. V usage is TRBV2 and J usage is TRBJ2-5; D unresolved. The CDR3 totals 12 residues. In germline, CDR1 is SNHLY, CDR2 FYNNEI. CDR3 sequence: CASSGFLEIQYF. CDR3 sequence (DNA): TGTGCCAGCAGTGGGTTCCTAGAGATCCAGTACTTC. The full variable domain, with the rest looked up from reference TRBV2 and TRBJ2-5, is EPEVTQTPSHQVTQMGQEVILRCVPISNHLYFYWYRQILGQKVEFLVSFYNNEISEKSEIFDDQFSVERPDGSNFTLKIRSTKLEDSAMYFCASSGFLEIQYFGPGTRLLVL.

This chain connects TRBV28 to TRBJ1-2, with 10 bases matching TRBD1. V shed 6 bases and J 14 bases; nucleotides not matched to a gene: 12. CDR3 length equals 13 residues. CDR1 and CDR2 from the germline V gene are MDHEN and SYDVKM. The CDR3 sequence is CASRARDRGRRTF. In DNA, the CDR3 is TGTGCCAGCAGGGCTCGGGACAGGGGACGCCGGACCTTC.

This clone was counted a single time. The chain recombines TRBV13 with TRBJ2-5, with D possibly being TRBD1 or TRBD2 (5 bases each). The CDR3 runs to 14 residues. Germline CDR1 is PRHDT and CDR2 is FYEKMQ (reference sequence). Trimming took off 1 base at V and 1 base at J, with 7 bases between the two ends. CDR3 nucleotides: TGTGCCAGCAGCTTAGCGGGGACCCAAGAGACCCAGTACTTC. Translation: CASSLAGTQETQYF.

The gene calls are TRBV27 and TRBJ2-3; 8 bases match TRBD2. After removal of 6 bases from V and 2 bases from J, the junction contained 4 bases not matched to a gene. The length of the CDR3 is 14 residues. Germline CDR1 is MNHEY and CDR2 is SMNVEV (reference sequence). CDR3 protein: CASSSGLDTDTQYF. DNA of the CDR3: TGTGCCAGCAGCTCGGGACTAGACACAGATACGCAGTATTTT.

The chain joins TRBV6-4 to TRBJ1-1, with D possibly TRBD1 on 5 matching bases. CDR3 length: 14 amino acids. Trimming shortened V by 4 bases and J by 1 base, and 10 bases separated the two germline ends. Germline V gives CDR1 MRHNA, CDR2 SNTAGT. CDR3 in DNA: TGTGCCAGCAGTGCCCACGGACAGAACACTGAAGCTTTCTTT. It is translated as CASSAHGQNTEAFF.

The chain carries TRBV12-3 or TRBV12-4 and TRBJ2-1, with D perhaps given as TRBD1 or TRBD2 (5 bases each). CDR3 length: 12 amino acids. V was pared by 5 bases and J by 7 bases, with 9 bases between. The CDR3 reads CASSRGVNEQFF. In DNA form, the CDR3 reads TGTGCCAGCAGTAGAGGGGTAAATGAGCAGTTCTTC.

This rearrangement joins TRBV5-1 to TRBJ2-3; D is perhaps TRBD2 (5 bases). The CDR3 consists of 16 residues. CDR1 and CDR2 (germline): SGHRS, YFSETQ. The V and J ends lost 0 bases and 1 base respectively, with 12 bases between them. The CDR3 DNA reads as TGCGCCAGCAGCTTGGGGGCCTTGGGAGGCACAGATACGCAGTATTTT. Amino acids: CASSLGALGGTDTQYF.

This sequence joins TRBV9 and TRBJ1-5; D call uncertain. V lost 0 bases and J lost 3, with 13 bases in between. Germline CDR1 reads SGDLS; CDR2 reads YYNGEE. The CDR3 runs 16 residues. The CDR3 DNA reads TGTGCCAGCAGCGTAGTTAGTGGGCCGAACAATCAGCCCCAGCATTTT. As protein: CASSVVSGPNNQPQHF.

This sequence joins TRBV11-2 and TRBJ2-7; D uncertain. The ends were cut back, 4 bases at V and 5 bases at J, with 12 bases in the middle. Per the germline V gene, CDR1 is SGHAT and CDR2 is FQNNGV. This CDR3 comprises 13 residues. CDR3 in DNA: TGTGCCAGCAGCTCCCTGGTGGGCAACGAGCAGTACTTC. Its protein product is CASSSLVGNEQYF. Filled out from reference TRBV11-2 and TRBJ2-7, the complete variable domain reads EAGVAQSPRYKIIEKRQSVAFWCNPISGHATLYWYQQILGQGPKLLIQFQNNGVVDDSQLPKDRFSAERLKGVDSTLKIQPAKLEDSAVYLCASSSLVGNEQYFGPGTRLTVT.

The chain has TRBV10-2 and TRBJ1-5, with D maybe TRBD1 (5 bases). Trimming took 7 bases from V and 1 from J, leaving 14 bases between them. This CDR3 spans 15 amino acids. Germline CDR1 WSHSY, CDR2 SAAADI. In nucleotides, the CDR3 is TGCGCCAGCACCATGGGGGGTTGGAGCAATCAGCCCCAGCATTTT. Translating it yields CASTMGGWSNQPQHF.

A few counts support this clone. J is TRBJ1-3 and V is TRBV7-3; 7 nucleotides agree with TRBD1. With V trimmed by 4 bases and J by 0 bases, 6 bases remained unmatched. Germline V gene data show CDR1 as SGHTA and CDR2 as FQGTGA. This CDR3 spans 16 amino acids. This CDR3 is CASSYGQAGSGNTIYF. The CDR3 DNA is TGTGCCAGCAGCTACGGACAGGCCGGCTCTGGAAACACCATATATTTT.

V and J are TRBV28 and TRBJ2-1; tentative D call: TRBD1 (6 bases). The germline V gene has CDR1 MDHEN and CDR2 SYDVKM. This CDR3 contains 15 residues. V lost 2 bases to trimming and J lost 4 bases, with 12 bases between them. The CDR3 region has the DNA TGTGCCAGCAGTTTAGCGGACAGAGATTACAATGAGCAGTTCTTC. As protein: CASSLADRDYNEQFF.

V is TRBV5-1 and J is TRBJ2-7, with 8 bases fitting TRBD1. V shed 5 bases, J shed 0 bases, and the junction held 13 bases outside the gene matches. The CDR3 contains 17 residues. Germline CDR1 reads SGHRS; CDR2 reads YFSETQ. The CDR3 loop is CASSPTPWTGSSYEQYF. The DNA of the CDR3 is TGCGCCAGCAGTCCCACCCCCTGGACAGGGAGCTCCTACGAGCAGTACTTC.

The rearrangement links TRBV5-1 to TRBJ1-1, with no clear D. Germline V gives CDR1 SGHRS, CDR2 YFSETQ. The V and J ends lost 5 bases and 3 bases respectively, with 11 bases between them. The CDR3 has 13 residues. The CDR3 sequence is CASRLGRDTEAFF. The CDR3 bases are TGCGCCAGCAGACTCGGGAGAGACACTGAAGCTTTCTTT.

In DNA, the CDR3 is TGTGCCAGCACTCAATCTGGGCCTGGCACTGAAGCTTTCTTT. This gives the protein CASTQSGPGTEAFF. The chain couples TRBV13 to TRBJ1-1; D remains unclear. V was cut by 7 bases and J by 4 bases, with 16 bases left in between. Germline V lookup: CDR1 PRHDT, CDR2 FYEKMQ (reference sequence). CDR3 length equals 14 residues. Full variable domain (rest looked up from reference TRBV13 and TRBJ1-1): AAGVIQSPRHLIKEKRETATLKCYPIPRHDTVYWYQQGPGQDPQFLISFYEKMQSDKGSIPDRFSAQQFSDYHSELNMSSLELGDSALYFCASTQSGPGTEAFFGQGTRLTVV.

The genes are TRBV6-5 and TRBJ2-2; 11 bases are a match to TRBD1. Germline-derived CDR1 and CDR2 are MNHEY and SVGAGI. V shed 7 bases, J shed 5 bases, and the junction held 6 bases outside the gene matches. This CDR3 spans 15 amino acids. The CDR3 coding sequence is TGTGCCAGCATCCAGGACAGGGGGCGAACCGGGGAGCTGTTTTTT. Its protein product is CASIQDRGRTGELFF.

This chain uses TRBV28 with TRBJ2-7, with 7 bases aligning to TRBD1. J was trimmed by 2 bases and V by 4 bases; bases with no gene match: 2. CDR3 length equals 13 residues. From germline, CDR1 is MDHEN and CDR2 SYDVKM. Here the CDR3 reads CASSSTGAYEQYF. Here the CDR3 DNA reads TGTGCCAGCAGTTCTACAGGGGCCTACGAGCAGTACTTC.

J is TRBJ1-1 and V is TRBV18; no reliable D call. The length of the CDR3 is 14 residues. The V end was cut by 1 base, the J end by 4 bases, with 10 bases between. Germline V gene data show CDR1 as KGHSH and CDR2 as LQKENI. The CDR3 spells CASSPLEGRTEAFF. Written as DNA, the CDR3 is TGTGCCAGCTCACCACTGGAGGGTCGCACTGAAGCTTTCTTT.

This clone has just one count. The chain uses TRBV27 and TRBJ1-1; D ambiguous. Germline V lookup: CDR1 MNHEY, CDR2 SMNVEV (reference sequence). Trimming left V 4 bases short and J 0 bases short, with 12 bases between. The CDR3 contains 15 residues. The CDR3 here is CASSSPYTMNTEAFF. The DNA of the CDR3 is TGTGCCAGCAGTTCGCCCTATACAATGAACACTGAAGCTTTCTTT.

This clone was seen a few times. The CDR3 loop is CASSYTGTGGLDGYTF. DNA for the CDR3: TGTGCCAGCAGTTATACCGGGACAGGGGGTCTAGATGGCTACACCTTC. The chain combines TRBV6-5 with TRBJ1-2, with 11 bases identical to TRBD1. Germline lookup yields CDR1 MNHEY and CDR2 SVGAGI. The trim removed 3 bases at V and 6 bases at J, leaving 9 bases unmatched. The CDR3 covers 16 residues.

V and J are TRBV30 and TRBJ1-6; D perhaps matches TRBD1 (5 bases). Germline V gene data show CDR1 as GTSNPN and CDR2 as SVGIG (reference sequence). This CDR3 has 13 residues. Trimming left V 4 bases short and J 6 bases short, with 10 bases between. The CDR3 nucleotides read TGTGCCTGGAACACGGGACTTAATTCACCCCTCCACTTT. Protein: CAWNTGLNSPLHF.

The chain links TRBV5-1 to TRBJ2-5; either TRBD1 or TRBD2 may fit D (5 bases each). The germline V gene has CDR1 SGHRS and CDR2 YFSETQ. This CDR3 contains 14 residues. V was shortened by 4 bases and J by 4 bases, with 14 bases between the two germline ends. The CDR3 region has the DNA TGCGCCAGCAGCCCCCCGGTGGGACGAGAGACCCAGTACTTC. This encodes CASSPPVGRETQYF. The whole variable domain, remainder taken from reference TRBV5-1 and TRBJ2-5, is KAGVTQTPRYLIKTRGQQVTLSCSPISGHRSVSWYQQTPGQGLQFLFEYFSETQRNKGNFPGRFSGRQFSNSRSEMNVSTLELGDSALYLCASSPPVGRETQYFGPGTRLLVL.

The chain has TRBV19 and TRBJ2-5; D is uncertain. The CDR3 runs 14 residues. V was trimmed by 5 bases and J by 2 bases, leaving 12 bases between them. Per the germline V gene, CDR1 is LNHDA and CDR2 is SQIVND (reference sequence). CDR3 sequence reads: CASSWTVTQETQYF. CDR3 sequence (DNA): TGTGCCAGTAGTTGGACGGTGACACAAGAGACCCAGTACTTC.

This CDR3 is CASSLDRYNQPQHF. CDR3 DNA: TGTGCCAGCAGTTTGGACAGGTACAATCAGCCCCAGCATTTT. J is TRBJ1-5 and V is TRBV28, with 7 bases identical to TRBD1. The CDR3 is made up of 14 amino acids. Trimming took 3 bases from V and 3 from J; bases not matched to a gene: 2. In germline, CDR1 is MDHEN, CDR2 SYDVKM.

The chain carries TRBV2 and TRBJ2-7; D is ambiguous. This CDR3 is 14 amino acids long. V gave up 3 bases and J gave up 2 bases, with 11 bases separating them. The germline V gene has CDR1 SNHLY and CDR2 FYNNEI. The CDR3 bases are TGTGCCAGCAGTGAGCGGATAAGCCCCTACGAGCAGTACTTC. It is translated as CASSERISPYEQYF.

This sequence joins TRBV7-9 and TRBJ1-1; TRBD1 might be the D (5 bases). Germline V gene data show CDR1 as SEHNR and CDR2 as FQNEAQ (reference sequence). CDR3 length: 12 residues. V lost 9 bases to trimming and J lost 6 bases, with 14 bases between them. CDR3 nucleotide sequence: TGTGCCAGTCACGGAGGGGTGCCTGAAGCTTTCTTT. Translation: CASHGGVPEAFF.

The chain is built from TRBV5-4 and TRBJ2-3; D is unresolved. This CDR3 contains 16 residues. Germline V gene sequence: CDR1 SGHNT, CDR2 YYREEE (reference sequence). Trimming removed 1 base at V and 0 bases at J, with 12 bases between. The CDR3 DNA follows: TGTGCCAGCAGCTTGCCCTCAAGTGCTAGCACAGATACGCAGTATTTT. Translated: CASSLPSSASTDTQYF. Filled out from reference TRBV5-4 and TRBJ2-3, the complete variable domain reads ETGVTQSPTHLIKTRGQQVTLRCSSQSGHNTVSWYQQALGQGPQFIFQYYREEENGRGNFPPRFSGLQFPNYSSELNVNALELDDSALYLCASSLPSSASTDTQYFGPGTRLTVL.

As for this clone: At one end, the junction sequence differs from germline, possibly due to a read error. This chain uses TRBV6-5 with TRBJ2-7; 9 positions agree with TRBD2. Germline-derived CDR1 and CDR2 are MNHEY and SVGAGI. The CDR3 length is 12 residues. As DNA, the CDR3 is TGTGCCAGCAGTTACCTTGGCGGGAGGGCCGAATTC. Translating gives CASSYLGGRAEF.